Included here is one T cell receptor beta chain sequence, with context. The V gene end was trimmed by 6 bases and the J gene end by 1 base; junction bases not matched to a gene: 11. Germline values: CDR1 SNHLY, CDR2 FYNNEI. The CDR3 loop spans 16 amino acids. This entry comes from a study of blood T cell repertoires in COVID-19. In the source study's methods: Amplifying reference gene primers gave estimates of nucleated cell counts. Only in-frame clones appear in the TCRdb table, and some are missing; sequencing was by immunoSEQ multiplex PCR. V and J calls and clone size follow that table, whereas D and trimming were derived from the DNA. The sample includes under 200,000 clones, approximately 90% of them seen just once.

Sequenced material: peripheral blood. The rearrangement links TRBV2 to TRBJ2-5, with TRBD1 identical over 7 bases. The source of this sequence is a woman over 75 in a cohort sampled during active or convalescent COVID-19. This CDR3 reads CASRNRGLRTQETQYF. The CDR3 coding sequence is TGTGCCAGCAGGAACAGGGGTTTAAGGACCCAAGAGACCCAGTACTTC.